This TCR beta chain is from a study of glioma-infiltrating T cells after dendritic cell vaccination. Broader study findings: Patients with more pretreatment TILs had longer time to progression and survival.

Comment on this clone: Its antigen remains unknown.

The CDR3 is 16 amino acids. From germline, CDR1 is SQVTM and CDR2 ANQGSEA. V lost 4 bases and J 3 bases, leaving 22 bases between the germline ends. Clones were read by immunoSEQ multiplex PCR, and TCRdb kept only the in-frame ones, dropping some. Of approximately 82,000 clones in the sample, 70% to 90% are singletons; the top ten hold under 4%. The receptor comes from a human donor with glioblastoma. This specimen consisted of blood, obtained before dendritic cell vaccination. This sequence joins TRBV29-1 and TRBJ2-7, with D possibly matching TRBD1 (6 bases). CDR3 sequence (DNA): TGCAGCGTTGTGGACCGATTTAGGACAGTTAACTACGAGCAGTACTTC. Amino acids: CSVVDRFRTVNYEQYF.